This T cell receptor beta chain was captured by sequencing in a study of blood T cell repertoires in COVID-19. Background on the study: Samples representing acute and convalescent COVID-19 were sourced from the United States, Italy and Spain. Sources were T cells, B-cell-depleted T cells, or PBMCs; the material itself was cDNA or gDNA.

The CDR3 spans 15 residues. Germline-derived CDR1 and CDR2 are SGHDT and YYEEEE. Trimming pared 1 base from V and 4 bases from J, leaving 12 bases between. Per the study methods: Estimation of nucleated cell counts relied on the amplification of reference gene primers. The protocol was immunoSEQ multiplex PCR, while the TCRdb copy is restricted to in-frame clones and leaves out a portion. From that table come the V and J calls and clone size; the DNA was used to work out D and trimming. The table shows under 80,000 clones, with around nine tenths occurring only once. The chain carries TRBV5-6 and TRBJ2-1; D might be TRBD2 (6 bases). The source material was peripheral blood. The sequence came from a human donor in a cohort sampled during active COVID-19. The CDR3 here is CASSLWRDSYNEQFF. The CDR3, as DNA: TGTGCCAGCAGCTTGTGGCGGGACTCGTACAATGAGCAGTTCTTC.